Reported below is one T cell receptor beta chain. The specificity of this receptor is unknown. No base quality information exists; no much larger clone differs at one position. The sample is drawn from a study of Ad26.COV2.S vaccination and SARS-CoV-2 variants listed by TCRdb under 2021. For the wider study: Vaccine-arm donors came from COV1001, a multicentre, randomized, double-blind, placebo-controlled phase I-IIa trial of Ad26.COV2.S in healthy adults. Ad26.COV2.S was administered intramuscularly at 5 x 10^10 or 1 x 10^11 viral particles, either as a single shot or as two shots given 56 days apart. TCRbeta repertoire sequencing served as the tool for gauging how specific and how broad the SARS-CoV-2-reactive T cell receptors were following Ad26.COV2.S vaccination. A total of approximately 32 samples were included in the TCR-sequenced set, comprising about 20 Ad26.COV2.S vaccine recipients, 5 placebo recipients and 8 SARS-CoV-2 convalescent individuals. Trial participants were randomized into five groups of five, in which low-dose or high-dose Ad26.COV2.S was given once or twice, or placebo was given on both occasions. Throughout the experiments and outcome assessment, investigators stayed blinded to trial group allocation.

The treatment or condition label, as the study defines it: over 15 received Ad26.COV2.S at low or high dose, single or two shots; 5 received placebo; per-sample allocation not given. Repertoires of vaccine and placebo recipients were sequenced from samples taken on day 63 after the first injection. Between 29 July and 7 August 2020, Cohort 1b enrolled around 25 adults aged 18-55 years at one site in Boston, USA. As a vaccine, Ad26.COV2.S was a replication-incompetent adenovirus type 26 vector that expressed a prefusion-stabilized SARS-CoV-2 spike protein derived from the original Wuhan strain. TCRbeta CDR3 regions were sequenced with the immunoSEQ Assay. After extraction, genomic DNA underwent amplification by bias-controlled multiplex PCR, followed by high-throughput sequencing. Concerning the study's data processing: Collapsing and filtering of sequences were performed to quantify the absolute abundance of each unique TCRbeta CDR3 region. T cell fraction was estimated by normalizing TCRbeta template counts to usable DNA, which was measured by amplifying reference genes present in all nucleated cells. Repertoire TCRs were annotated as SARS-CoV-2-specific when V gene, CDR3 amino acid sequence and J gene were exactly matched to a known reactive TCR set. The reference SARS-CoV-2 TCR set was derived from MIRA and filtered for enrichment in COVID-19-positive ImmuneCODE repertoires, a step that removed public or cross-reactive TCRs. Drawing on the MIRA antigens, annotated TCRs were analysed further at the level of specific ORF or position within ORF. Breadth was defined as the number of annotated unique rearrangements divided by the total number of unique productive rearrangements, and depth was defined as the summed frequency of the annotated unique rearrangements. Two-sided Wilcoxon rank-sum tests were used to compare TCR breadth between groups. TCRdb obtained this table from immuneACCESS and retained in-frame rearrangements with V and J assigned. These tables miss some clones; where compared with another copy, unresolved V genes account for less than half of the shortfall, and the remainder is unexplained. V, J and clone size were drawn from that table, and D and trimming were deduced from the DNA. Across this sample there are 350,000 to 600,000 clones, with 80% to 90% seen only once. 1.5% to 2% of the sample is in the top ten clones.

CDR1 and CDR2 are drawn from the germline V gene: KGHSH, LQKENI. The germline V end is reduced by 3 bases and the J end by 2 bases; junction bases left unmatched: 3. The CDR3, cysteine through phenylalanine, is 16 amino acids long. Of the read, only the CDR3 DNA is kept; its 48 bases are in frame from base 1. Here is what the overall study found, with its caveats: According to the authors, total T cell responses may have been underestimated by the TCR breadth and depth analyses. Comparing responses between vaccine doses or regimens was not something the study was powered to do. Substantial breadth of spike-specific CD8+ and CD4+ T cell responses was reported after vaccination. Non-spike TCR breadth was comparable between vaccine and placebo recipients, consistent with the vaccine containing only spike. Higher spike-specific TCR breadth was observed in Ad26.COV2.S recipients than in placebo recipients (P = 0.0014).

Here the chain combines TRBV18 and TRBJ2-5, with 13 central nucleotides matching TRBD2. The sequencing used peripheral blood, collected in a trial of Ad26.COV2.S vaccine versus placebo. This clonotype originated in a person between 18 and 59 years old who received the Ad26.COV2.S COVID-19 vaccine or a placebo. Here the CDR3 is given as CASSPGLAGMQETQYF. The DNA sequence is TGTGCCAGCTCACCGGGACTAGCGGGGATGCAAGAGACCCAGTACTTC.